Below, one TCR beta chain is given with its context. The antigen remains undetermined. This specimen belongs to a study of T cell responses to AZD1222 COVID-19 vaccine. Repertoires were generated with immunoSEQ multiplex PCR, while TCRdb's copy carries only in-frame clones and drops some. The table lists some 30,000 clones, about nine tenths of them singletons. Overall study findings and caveats: Donors were largely white British and mainly female; clonal diversity was possibly underestimated.

The receptor was isolated from an adult who received the AZD1222 COVID-19 vaccine. The specimen comprised peripheral blood, sampled 28 days after the second AZD1222 dose.

CDR3 coding DNA: TGTGCCAGCAGCCCTGCTTTGCGGGAGGGCGGTGAGCAGTTCTTC. Amino acids: CASSPALREGGEQFF. The chain combines TRBV7-2 with TRBJ2-1; 9 nucleotides match TRBD2. CDR1 is SGHTA, CDR2 FQGNSA, per germline. CDR3 length equals 15 residues. The trim removed 5 bases at V and 9 bases at J, leaving 11 bases unmatched.